This T cell receptor (beta chain) emerged from a study of T cell responses to AZD1222 COVID-19 vaccine. Study-level results: Across the whole spike, CD4 TCRs peaked at regions 160-218 and 743-854.

V was clipped by 5 bases and J by 8 bases, with 21 bases between them. CDR1 is SGHVS and CDR2 is FQNEAQ in the germline V gene. This CDR3 region has 15 residues. Second doses were pooled across both intervals (about 4 or about 12 weeks). Worth noting for this clone: Its antigen is not identified.

The data were produced by immunoSEQ multiplex PCR, yet TCRdb's version contains in-frame clones alone and is incomplete. The sample has about 150,000 clones, roughly 89% seen once. This TCR was sampled from an adult who received the AZD1222 COVID-19 vaccine. Sequencing used peripheral blood, obtained 28 days after the second AZD1222 dose. The genes are TRBV7-8 and TRBJ1-2, with TRBD1 as a possible D gene (6 bases). The CDR3 sequence: CASSPRTVGGGGYTF. CDR3 nucleotides: TGTGCCAGCAGCCCTCGGACGGTCGGAGGGGGGGGCTACACCTTC.